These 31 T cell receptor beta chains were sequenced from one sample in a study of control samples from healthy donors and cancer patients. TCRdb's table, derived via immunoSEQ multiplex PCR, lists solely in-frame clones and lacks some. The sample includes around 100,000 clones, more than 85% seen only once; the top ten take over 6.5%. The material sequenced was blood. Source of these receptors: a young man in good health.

Here the CDR3 reads CSVEGQGLYEQYF. In DNA, the CDR3 is TGCAGCGTGGAGGGACAGGGACTCTACGAGCAGTACTTC. The rearrangement links TRBV29-1 to TRBJ2-7; 9 bases fit TRBD1. V gave up 6 bases and J gave up 3 bases; unmatched junction bases: 6. Germline lookup yields CDR1 SQVTM and CDR2 ANQGSEA. The CDR3 spans 13 residues.

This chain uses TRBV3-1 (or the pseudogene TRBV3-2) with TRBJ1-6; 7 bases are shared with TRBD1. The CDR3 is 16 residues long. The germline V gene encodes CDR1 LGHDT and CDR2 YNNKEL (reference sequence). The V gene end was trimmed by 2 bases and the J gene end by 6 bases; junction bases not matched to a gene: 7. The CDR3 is CASSQRDRDLNSPLHF. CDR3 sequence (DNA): TGTGCCAGCAGCCAACGGGACAGAGACCTTAATTCACCCCTCCACTTT.

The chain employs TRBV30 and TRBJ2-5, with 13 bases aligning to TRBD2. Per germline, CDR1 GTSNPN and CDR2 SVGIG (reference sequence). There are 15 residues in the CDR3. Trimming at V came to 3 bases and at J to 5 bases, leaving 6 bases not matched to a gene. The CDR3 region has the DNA TGTGCCTGGAGATACGGACTAGCGGGAGATGAGACCCAGTACTTC. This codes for CAWRYGLAGDETQYF.

The CDR3 nucleotides read TGTGCCAGCAGCTCCTCGGACAGGGAACATCAGCCCCAGCATTTT. Protein product: CASSSSDREHQPQHF. This chain uses TRBV7-9 with TRBJ1-5; 8 positions agree with TRBD1. The CDR3 is 15 residues long. CDR1 and CDR2 from the germline V gene are SEHNR and FQNEAQ (reference sequence). V shed 4 bases, J shed 5 bases, and the junction held 7 bases outside the gene matches.

The CDR3 bases are TGTGCCAGCAGTGTATCAGCGGGGAGCACAGATACGCAGTATTTT. It specifies CASSVSAGSTDTQYF. The rearrangement joins TRBV2 to TRBJ2-3; 7 bases align to TRBD2. CDR1 and CDR2 (germline): SNHLY, FYNNEI. The CDR3 runs to 15 residues. J gave up 0 bases and V 4 bases, and 4 bases lay outside the gene matches.

The CDR3 loop reads CASSSGTEFPDTQYF. The CDR3 DNA reads TGTGCCAGCAGCTCCGGGACAGAGTTTCCCGATACGCAGTATTTT. This chain connects TRBV7-2 to TRBJ2-3; 7 bases map to TRBD1. Trimming removed 4 bases from V and 6 bases from J; junction bases left unmatched: 10. Germline CDR1 is SGHTA and CDR2 is FQGNSA. The CDR3 consists of 15 residues. Complete variable domain (other parts from reference TRBV7-2 and TRBJ2-3): GAGVSQSPSNKVTEKGKDVELRCDPISGHTALYWYRQSLGQGLEFLIYFQGNSAPDKSGLPSDRFSAERTGGSVSTLTIQRTQQEDSAVYLCASSSGTEFPDTQYFGPGTRLTVL.

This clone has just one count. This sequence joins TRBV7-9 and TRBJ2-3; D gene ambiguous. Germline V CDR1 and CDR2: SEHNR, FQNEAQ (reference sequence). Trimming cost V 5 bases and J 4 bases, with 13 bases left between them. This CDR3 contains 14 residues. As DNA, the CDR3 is TGTGCCAGCAGCCACCGCTCGGTGCCAGATACGCAGTATTTT. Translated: CASSHRSVPDTQYF.

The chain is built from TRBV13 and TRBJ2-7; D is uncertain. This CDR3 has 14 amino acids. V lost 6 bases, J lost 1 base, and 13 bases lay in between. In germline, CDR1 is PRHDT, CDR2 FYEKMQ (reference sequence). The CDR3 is CASRKDGASYEQYF. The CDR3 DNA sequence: TGTGCCAGCAGGAAAGACGGAGCTTCCTACGAGCAGTACTTC.

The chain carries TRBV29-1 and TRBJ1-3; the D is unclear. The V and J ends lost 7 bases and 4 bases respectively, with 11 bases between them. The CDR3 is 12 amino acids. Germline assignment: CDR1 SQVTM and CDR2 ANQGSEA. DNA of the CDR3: TGCAGCGCTGGGGTTAACGGAAACACCATATATTTT. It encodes CSAGVNGNTIYF. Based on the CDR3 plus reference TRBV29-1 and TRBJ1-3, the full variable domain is SAVISQKPSRDICQRGTSLTIQCQVDSQVTMMFWYRQQPGQSLTLIATANQGSEATYESGFVIDKFPISRPNLTFSTLTVSNMSPEDSSIYLCSAGVNGNTIYFGEGSWLTVV.

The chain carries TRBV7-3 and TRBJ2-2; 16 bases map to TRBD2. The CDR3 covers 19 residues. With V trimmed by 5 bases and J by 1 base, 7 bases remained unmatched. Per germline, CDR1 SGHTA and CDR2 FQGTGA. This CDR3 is CASSPGTSGGAGNTGELFF. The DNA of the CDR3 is TGTGCCAGCAGCCCCGGGACTAGCGGGGGGGCCGGGAACACCGGGGAGCTGTTTTTT.

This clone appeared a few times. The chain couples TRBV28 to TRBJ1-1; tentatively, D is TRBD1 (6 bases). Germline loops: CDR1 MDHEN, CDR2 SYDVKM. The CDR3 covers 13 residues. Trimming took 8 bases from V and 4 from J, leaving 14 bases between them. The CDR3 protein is CASWQGMVTEAFF. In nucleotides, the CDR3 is TGTGCCAGCTGGCAGGGGATGGTCACTGAAGCTTTCTTT.

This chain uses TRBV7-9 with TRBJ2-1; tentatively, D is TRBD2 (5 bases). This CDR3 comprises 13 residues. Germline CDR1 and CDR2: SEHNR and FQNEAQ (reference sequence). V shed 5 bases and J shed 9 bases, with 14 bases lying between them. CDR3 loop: CASSLNSVGEQFF. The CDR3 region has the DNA TGTGCCAGCAGCCTAAATAGCGTAGGTGAGCAGTTCTTC.

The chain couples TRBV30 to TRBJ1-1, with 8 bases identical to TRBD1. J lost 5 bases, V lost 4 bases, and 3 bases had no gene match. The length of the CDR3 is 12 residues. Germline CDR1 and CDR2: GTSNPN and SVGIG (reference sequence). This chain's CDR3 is CAWTTGVTEAFF. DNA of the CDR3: TGTGCCTGGACGACAGGGGTGACTGAAGCTTTCTTT.

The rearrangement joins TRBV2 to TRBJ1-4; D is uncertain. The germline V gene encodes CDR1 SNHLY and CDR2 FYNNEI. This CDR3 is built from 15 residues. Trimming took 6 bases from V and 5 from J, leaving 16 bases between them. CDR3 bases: TGTGCCAGCAGGAAAGGAGGACGGTCAAATGAAAAACTGTTTTTT. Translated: CASRKGGRSNEKLFF.

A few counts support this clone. This CDR3 is CAGKTGTRNTEAFF. The CDR3 DNA reads as TGTGCCGGCAAGACAGGGACCCGGAACACTGAAGCTTTCTTT. This chain joins TRBV6-5 and TRBJ1-1, with 7 bases identical to TRBD1. The trim removed 11 bases at V and 1 base at J, leaving 10 bases unmatched. Per the germline V gene, CDR1 is MNHEY and CDR2 is SVGAGI. The CDR3 extends over 14 amino acids.

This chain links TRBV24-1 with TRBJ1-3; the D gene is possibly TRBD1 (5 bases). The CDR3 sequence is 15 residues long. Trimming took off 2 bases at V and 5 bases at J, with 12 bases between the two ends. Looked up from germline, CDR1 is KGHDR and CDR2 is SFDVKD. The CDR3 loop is CATSDSVDSRNTIYF. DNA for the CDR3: TGTGCCACCAGTGATTCCGTAGACAGCAGAAACACCATATATTTT.

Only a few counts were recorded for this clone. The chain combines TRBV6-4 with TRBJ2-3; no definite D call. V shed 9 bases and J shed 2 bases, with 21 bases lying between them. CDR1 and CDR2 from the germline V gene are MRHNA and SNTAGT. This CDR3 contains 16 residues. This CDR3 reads CASRVSGVSPTDTQYF. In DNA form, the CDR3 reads TGTGCCAGTAGGGTGTCTGGCGTGAGTCCCACAGATACGCAGTATTTT.

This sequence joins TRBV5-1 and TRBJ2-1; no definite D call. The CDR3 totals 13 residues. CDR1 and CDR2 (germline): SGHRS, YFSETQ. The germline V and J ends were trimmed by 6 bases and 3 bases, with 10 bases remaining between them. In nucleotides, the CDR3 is TGCGCCAGCACTCTTTCCGGCTACAATGAGCAGTTCTTC. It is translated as CASTLSGYNEQFF.

CDR3 amino acids: CASSEFSGGANEKLFF. Here the CDR3 DNA reads TGTGCCAGCAGTGAATTCTCTGGGGGGGCTAATGAAAAACTGTTTTTT. The gene calls are TRBV2 and TRBJ1-4; D may be TRBD1 (5 bases). CDR3 length: 16 amino acids. The V end was cut by 2 bases, the J end by 3 bases, with 13 bases between. CDR1 and CDR2 (germline): SNHLY, FYNNEI.

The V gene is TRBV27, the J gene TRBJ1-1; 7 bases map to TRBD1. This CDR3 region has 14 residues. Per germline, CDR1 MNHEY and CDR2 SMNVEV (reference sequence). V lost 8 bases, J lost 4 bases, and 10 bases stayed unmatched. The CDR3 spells CASQNRGDGTEAFF. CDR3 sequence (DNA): TGTGCCAGCCAGAACAGGGGCGACGGCACTGAAGCTTTCTTT.

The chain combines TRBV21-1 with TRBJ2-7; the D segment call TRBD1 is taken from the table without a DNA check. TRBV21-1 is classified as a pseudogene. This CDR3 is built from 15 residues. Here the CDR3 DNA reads TGTGCCAGCAGCCCCTCCCGGGACAGGGGTTACGAGCAGTACGTC. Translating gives CASSPSRDRGYEQYV.

The CDR3 sequence is CASRPGPSGNTIYF. The CDR3 DNA reads TGTGCCAGCAGGCCGGGGCCCTCTGGAAACACCATATATTTT. The chain uses TRBV28 and TRBJ1-3; tentatively, D is TRBD1 (5 bases). Trimming left V 6 bases short and J 0 bases short, with 9 bases between. The germline V gene encodes CDR1 MDHEN and CDR2 SYDVKM. CDR3 size: 14 residues.

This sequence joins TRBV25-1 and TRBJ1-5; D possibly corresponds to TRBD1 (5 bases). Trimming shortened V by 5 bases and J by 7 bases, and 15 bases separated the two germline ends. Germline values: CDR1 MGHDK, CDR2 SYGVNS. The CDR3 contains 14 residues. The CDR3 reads CASSSLDRRQPQHF. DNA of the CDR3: TGTGCCAGCAGTAGTCTCGACAGACGACAGCCCCAGCATTTT.

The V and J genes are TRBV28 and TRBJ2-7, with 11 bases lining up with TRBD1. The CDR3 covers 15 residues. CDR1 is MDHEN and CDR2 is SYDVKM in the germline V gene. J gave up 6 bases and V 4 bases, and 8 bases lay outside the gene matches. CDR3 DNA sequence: TGTGCCAGCAGTTACGAGGACAGGGGGCGTTCCGAGCAGTACTTC. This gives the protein CASSYEDRGRSEQYF.

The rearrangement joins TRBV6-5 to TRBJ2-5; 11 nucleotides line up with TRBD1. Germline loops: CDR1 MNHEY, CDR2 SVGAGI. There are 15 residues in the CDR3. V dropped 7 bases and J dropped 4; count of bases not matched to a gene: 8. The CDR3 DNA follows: TGTGCCAGCAAACTCGGGACAGGGGGTCGAGAGACCCAGTACTTC. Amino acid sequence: CASKLGTGGRETQYF.

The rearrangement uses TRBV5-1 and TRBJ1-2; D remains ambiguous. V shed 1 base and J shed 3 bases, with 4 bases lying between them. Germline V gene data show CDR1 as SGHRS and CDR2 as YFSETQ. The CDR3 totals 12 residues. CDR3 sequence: CASSLTDYGYTF. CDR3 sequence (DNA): TGCGCCAGCAGCTTGACTGACTATGGCTACACCTTC. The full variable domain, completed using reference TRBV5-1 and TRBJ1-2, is KAGVTQTPRYLIKTRGQQVTLSCSPISGHRSVSWYQQTPGQGLQFLFEYFSETQRNKGNFPGRFSGRQFSNSRSEMNVSTLELGDSALYLCASSLTDYGYTFGSGTRLTVV.

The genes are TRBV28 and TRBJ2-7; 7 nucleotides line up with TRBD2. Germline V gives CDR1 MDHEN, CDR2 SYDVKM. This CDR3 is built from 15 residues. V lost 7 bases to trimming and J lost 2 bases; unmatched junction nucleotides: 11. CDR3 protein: CASTGPGLSPYEQYF. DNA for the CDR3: TGTGCCAGCACCGGACCGGGACTATCGCCCTACGAGCAGTACTTC. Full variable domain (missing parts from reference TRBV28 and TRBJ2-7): DVKVTQSSRYLVKRTGEKVFLECVQDMDHENMFWYRQDPGLGLRLIYFSYDVKMKEKGDIPEGYSVSREKKERFSLILESASTNQTSMYLCASTGPGLSPYEQYFGPGTRLTVT.

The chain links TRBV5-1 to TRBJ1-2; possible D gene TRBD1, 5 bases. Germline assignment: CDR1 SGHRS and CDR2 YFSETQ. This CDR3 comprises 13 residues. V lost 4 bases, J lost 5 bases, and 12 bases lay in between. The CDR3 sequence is CASSRGGSYGYTF. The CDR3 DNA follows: TGCGCCAGCAGCCGGGGGGGTTCTTATGGCTACACCTTC. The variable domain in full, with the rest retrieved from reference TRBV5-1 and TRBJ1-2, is KAGVTQTPRYLIKTRGQQVTLSCSPISGHRSVSWYQQTPGQGLQFLFEYFSETQRNKGNFPGRFSGRQFSNSRSEMNVSTLELGDSALYLCASSRGGSYGYTFGSGTRLTVV.

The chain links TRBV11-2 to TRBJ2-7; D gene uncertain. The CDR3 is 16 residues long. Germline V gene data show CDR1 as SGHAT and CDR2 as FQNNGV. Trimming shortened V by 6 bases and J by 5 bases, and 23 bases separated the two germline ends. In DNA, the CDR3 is TGTGCCAGCAGACCTAGACCGGGCAATTTCCCGGACGAGCAGTACTTC. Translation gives CASRPRPGNFPDEQYF.

The CDR3 DNA is TGCGCCAGCAGCTTAGGACAGGGGAAGGACGGCTACACCTTC. As protein: CASSLGQGKDGYTF. The V gene is TRBV5-1, the J gene TRBJ1-2; 9 nucleotides agree with TRBD1. J was trimmed by 8 bases and V by 2 bases; bases with no gene match: 7. Per germline, CDR1 SGHRS and CDR2 YFSETQ. This CDR3 is built from 14 residues.

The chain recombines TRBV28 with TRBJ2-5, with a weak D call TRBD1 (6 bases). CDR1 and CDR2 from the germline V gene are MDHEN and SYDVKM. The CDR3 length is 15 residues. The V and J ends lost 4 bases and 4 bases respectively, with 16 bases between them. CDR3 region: CASSSPQGRTETQYF. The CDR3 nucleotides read TGTGCCAGCAGTTCCCCCCAGGGGCGAACAGAGACCCAGTACTTC. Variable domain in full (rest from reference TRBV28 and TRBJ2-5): DVKVTQSSRYLVKRTGEKVFLECVQDMDHENMFWYRQDPGLGLRLIYFSYDVKMKEKGDIPEGYSVSREKKERFSLILESASTNQTSMYLCASSSPQGRTETQYFGPGTRLLVL.